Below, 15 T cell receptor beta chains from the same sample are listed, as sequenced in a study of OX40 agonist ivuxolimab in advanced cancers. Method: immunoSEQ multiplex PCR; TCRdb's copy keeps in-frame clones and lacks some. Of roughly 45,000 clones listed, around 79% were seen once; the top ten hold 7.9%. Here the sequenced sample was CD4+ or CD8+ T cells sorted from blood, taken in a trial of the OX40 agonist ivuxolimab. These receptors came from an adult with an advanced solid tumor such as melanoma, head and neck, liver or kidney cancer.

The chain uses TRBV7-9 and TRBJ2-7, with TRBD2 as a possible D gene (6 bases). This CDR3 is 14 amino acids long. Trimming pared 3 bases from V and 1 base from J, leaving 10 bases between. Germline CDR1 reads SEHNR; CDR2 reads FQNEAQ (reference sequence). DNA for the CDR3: TGTGCCAGCAGCTTCACGGGAGCTTCCTACGAGCAGTACTTC. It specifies CASSFTGASYEQYF.

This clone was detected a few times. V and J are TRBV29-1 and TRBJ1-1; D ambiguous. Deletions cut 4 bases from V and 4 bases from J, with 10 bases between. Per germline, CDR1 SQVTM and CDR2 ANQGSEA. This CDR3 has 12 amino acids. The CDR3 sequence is CSVGHRGTEAFF. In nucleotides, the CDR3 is TGCAGCGTTGGACATCGGGGCACTGAAGCTTTCTTT.

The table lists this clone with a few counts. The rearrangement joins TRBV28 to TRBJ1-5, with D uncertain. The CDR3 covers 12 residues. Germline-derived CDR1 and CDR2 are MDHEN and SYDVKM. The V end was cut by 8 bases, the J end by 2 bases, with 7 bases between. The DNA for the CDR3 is TGTGCCAGCCGTACCGGCAATCAGCCCCAGCATTTT. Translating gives CASRTGNQPQHF.

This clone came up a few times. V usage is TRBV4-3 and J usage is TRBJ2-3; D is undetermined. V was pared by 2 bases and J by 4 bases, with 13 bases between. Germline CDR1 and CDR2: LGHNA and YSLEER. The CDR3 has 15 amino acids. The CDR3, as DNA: TGCGCCAGCAGCCAACGGTCCGCGCTGGCAGATACGCAGTATTTT. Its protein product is CASSQRSALADTQYF.

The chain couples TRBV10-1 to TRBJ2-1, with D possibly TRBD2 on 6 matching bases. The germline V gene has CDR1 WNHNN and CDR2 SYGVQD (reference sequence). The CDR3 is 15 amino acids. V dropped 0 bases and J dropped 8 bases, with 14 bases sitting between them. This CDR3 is CASSESGGPRDEQFF. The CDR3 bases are TGCGCCAGCAGTGAGTCGGGAGGTCCAAGGGATGAGCAGTTCTTC.

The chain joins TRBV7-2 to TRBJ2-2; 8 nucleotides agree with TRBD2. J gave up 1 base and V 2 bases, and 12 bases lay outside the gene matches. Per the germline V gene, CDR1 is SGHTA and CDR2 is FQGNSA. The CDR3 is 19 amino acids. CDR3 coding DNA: TGTGCCAGCAGCTTATACCCCAAACTAGCGGAGGAGAACACCGGGGAGCTGTTTTTT. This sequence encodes CASSLYPKLAEENTGELFF.

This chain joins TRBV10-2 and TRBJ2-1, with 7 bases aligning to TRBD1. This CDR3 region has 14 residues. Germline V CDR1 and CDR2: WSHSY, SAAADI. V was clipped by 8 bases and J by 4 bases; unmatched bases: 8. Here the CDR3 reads CASATGTAYNEQFF. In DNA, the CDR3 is TGCGCCAGCGCCACCGGGACAGCTTACAATGAGCAGTTCTTC.

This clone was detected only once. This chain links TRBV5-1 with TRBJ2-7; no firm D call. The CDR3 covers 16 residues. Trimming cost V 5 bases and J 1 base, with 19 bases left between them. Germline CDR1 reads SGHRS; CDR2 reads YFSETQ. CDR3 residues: CASSILLGQKSYEQYF. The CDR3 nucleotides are TGCGCCAGCAGTATCTTACTCGGCCAGAAGTCCTACGAGCAGTACTTC.

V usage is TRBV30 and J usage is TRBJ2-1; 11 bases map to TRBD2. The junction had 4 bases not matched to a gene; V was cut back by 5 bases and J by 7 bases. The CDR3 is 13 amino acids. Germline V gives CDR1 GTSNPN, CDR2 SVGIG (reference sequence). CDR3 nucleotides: TGTGCCTGGGAGGTAGCGGGAGGGAATGAGCAGTTCTTC. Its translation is CAWEVAGGNEQFF.

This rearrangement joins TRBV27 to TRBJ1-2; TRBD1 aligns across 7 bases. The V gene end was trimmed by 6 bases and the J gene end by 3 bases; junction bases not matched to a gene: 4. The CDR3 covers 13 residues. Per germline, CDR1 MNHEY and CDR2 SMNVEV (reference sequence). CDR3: CASRNRGDYGYTF. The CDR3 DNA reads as TGTGCCAGCAGGAACAGGGGTGACTATGGCTACACCTTC.

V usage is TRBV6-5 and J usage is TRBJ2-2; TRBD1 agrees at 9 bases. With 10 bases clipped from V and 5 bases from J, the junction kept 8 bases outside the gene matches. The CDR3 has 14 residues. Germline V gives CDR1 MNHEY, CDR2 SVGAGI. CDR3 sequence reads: CATRDREFTGELFF. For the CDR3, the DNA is TGTGCCACGCGGGACAGGGAATTTACCGGGGAGCTGTTTTTT.

The CDR3 DNA reads as TGTGCTAGTGGTTTGGTACCCGACGGACTAGCGGGGATCAATGAGCAGTTCTTC. Translation: CASGLVPDGLAGINEQFF. This chain links TRBV12-5 with TRBJ2-1; 12 bases fit TRBD2. CDR1 is LGHNT and CDR2 is FRNRAP in the germline V gene. V was pared by 0 bases and J by 6 bases, with 9 bases of the junction left unmatched. The CDR3 has 18 amino acids. The full variable domain, with the rest looked up from reference TRBV12-5 and TRBJ2-1, is DARVTQTPRHKVTEMGQEVTMRCQPILGHNTVFWYRQTMMQGLELLAYFRNRAPLDDSGMPKDRFSAEMPDATLATLKIQPSEPRDSAVYFCASGLVPDGLAGINEQFFGPGTRLTVL.

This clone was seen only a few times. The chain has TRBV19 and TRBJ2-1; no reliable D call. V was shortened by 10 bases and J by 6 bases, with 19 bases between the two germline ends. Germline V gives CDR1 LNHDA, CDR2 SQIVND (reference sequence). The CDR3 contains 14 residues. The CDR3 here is CATRNYPQTNEQFF. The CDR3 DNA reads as TGTGCCACTCGGAATTACCCCCAGACCAATGAGCAGTTCTTC.

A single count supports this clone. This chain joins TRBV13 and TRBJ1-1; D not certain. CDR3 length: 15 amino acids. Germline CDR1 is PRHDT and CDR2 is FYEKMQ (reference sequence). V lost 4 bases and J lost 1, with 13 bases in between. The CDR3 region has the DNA TGTGCCAGCAGCTCCTGGCGGGGAGGGAACACTGAAGCTTTCTTT. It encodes CASSSWRGGNTEAFF.

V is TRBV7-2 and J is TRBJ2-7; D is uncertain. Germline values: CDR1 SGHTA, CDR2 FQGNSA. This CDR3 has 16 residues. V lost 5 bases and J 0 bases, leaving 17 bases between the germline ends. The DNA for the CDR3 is TGTGCCAGCAGCGTGCCTCGTCAAGGGCCCTCCTACGAGCAGTACTTC. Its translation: CASSVPRQGPSYEQYF. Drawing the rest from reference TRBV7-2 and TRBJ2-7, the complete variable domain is GAGVSQSPSNKVTEKGKDVELRCDPISGHTALYWYRQSLGQGLEFLIYFQGNSAPDKSGLPSDRFSAERTGGSVSTLTIQRTQQEDSAVYLCASSVPRQGPSYEQYFGPGTRLTVT.